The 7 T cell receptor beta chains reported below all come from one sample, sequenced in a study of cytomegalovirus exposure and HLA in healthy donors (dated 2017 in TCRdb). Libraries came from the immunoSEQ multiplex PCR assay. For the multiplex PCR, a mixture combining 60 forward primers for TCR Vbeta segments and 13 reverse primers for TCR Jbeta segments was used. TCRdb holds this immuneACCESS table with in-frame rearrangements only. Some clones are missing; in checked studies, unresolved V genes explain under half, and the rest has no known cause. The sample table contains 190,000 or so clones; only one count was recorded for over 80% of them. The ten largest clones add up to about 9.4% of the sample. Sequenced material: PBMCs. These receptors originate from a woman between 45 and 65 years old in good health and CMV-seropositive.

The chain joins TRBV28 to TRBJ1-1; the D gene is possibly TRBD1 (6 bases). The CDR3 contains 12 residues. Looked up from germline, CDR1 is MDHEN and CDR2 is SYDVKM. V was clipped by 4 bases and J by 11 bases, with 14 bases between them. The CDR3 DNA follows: TGTGCCAGCAGTTCTTACAGGGAATGGGCTTTCTTT. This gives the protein CASSSYREWAFF.

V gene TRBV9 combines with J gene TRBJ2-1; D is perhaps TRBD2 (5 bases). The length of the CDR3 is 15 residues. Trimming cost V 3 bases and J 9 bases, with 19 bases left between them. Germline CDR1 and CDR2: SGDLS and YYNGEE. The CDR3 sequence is CASSDPTSPSLEQFF. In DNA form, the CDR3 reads TGTGCCAGCAGCGACCCCACTAGTCCGTCGCTTGAGCAGTTCTTC.

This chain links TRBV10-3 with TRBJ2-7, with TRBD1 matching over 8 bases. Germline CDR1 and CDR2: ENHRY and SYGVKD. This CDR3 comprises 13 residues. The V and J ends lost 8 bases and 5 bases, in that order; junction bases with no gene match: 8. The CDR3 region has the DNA TGTGCCATCGCCTCAGACAGGGGCGACGAGCAGTACTTC. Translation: CAIASDRGDEQYF.

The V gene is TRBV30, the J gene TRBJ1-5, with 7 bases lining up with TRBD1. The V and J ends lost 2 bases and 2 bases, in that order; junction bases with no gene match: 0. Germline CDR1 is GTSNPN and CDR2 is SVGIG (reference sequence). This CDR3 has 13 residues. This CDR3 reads CAWSRGRNQPQHF. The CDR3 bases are TGTGCCTGGAGTAGGGGGCGCAATCAGCCCCAGCATTTT. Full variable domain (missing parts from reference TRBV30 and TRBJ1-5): SQTIHQWPATLVQPVGSPLSLECTVEGTSNPNLYWYRQAAGRGLQLLFYSVGIGQISSEVPQNLSASRPQDRQFILSSKKLLLSDSGFYLCAWSRGRNQPQHFGDGTRLSIL.

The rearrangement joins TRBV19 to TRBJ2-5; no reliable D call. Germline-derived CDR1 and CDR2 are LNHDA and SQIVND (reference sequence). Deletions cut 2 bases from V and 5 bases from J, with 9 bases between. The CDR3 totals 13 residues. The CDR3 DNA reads TGTGCCAGTAGTATAAGCGTCCGGGAGACCCAGTACTTC. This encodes CASSISVRETQYF.

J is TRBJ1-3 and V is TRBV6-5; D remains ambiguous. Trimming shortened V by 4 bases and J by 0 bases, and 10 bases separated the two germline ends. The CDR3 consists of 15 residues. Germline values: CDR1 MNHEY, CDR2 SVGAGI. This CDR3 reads CASSSGQISGNTIYF. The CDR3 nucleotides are TGTGCCAGCAGTTCTGGTCAGATCTCTGGAAACACCATATATTTT.

CDR3 amino acids: CASSHDPGVTDTQYF. CDR3 nucleotide sequence: TGCGCCAGCAGCCATGATCCGGGAGTCACAGATACGCAGTATTTT. This chain uses TRBV4-3 with TRBJ2-3, with a tentative D call TRBD2 (6 bases). This CDR3 has 15 residues. The germline gives CDR1 LGHNA, CDR2 YSLEER. V was clipped by 3 bases and J by 2 bases, with 12 bases between them.